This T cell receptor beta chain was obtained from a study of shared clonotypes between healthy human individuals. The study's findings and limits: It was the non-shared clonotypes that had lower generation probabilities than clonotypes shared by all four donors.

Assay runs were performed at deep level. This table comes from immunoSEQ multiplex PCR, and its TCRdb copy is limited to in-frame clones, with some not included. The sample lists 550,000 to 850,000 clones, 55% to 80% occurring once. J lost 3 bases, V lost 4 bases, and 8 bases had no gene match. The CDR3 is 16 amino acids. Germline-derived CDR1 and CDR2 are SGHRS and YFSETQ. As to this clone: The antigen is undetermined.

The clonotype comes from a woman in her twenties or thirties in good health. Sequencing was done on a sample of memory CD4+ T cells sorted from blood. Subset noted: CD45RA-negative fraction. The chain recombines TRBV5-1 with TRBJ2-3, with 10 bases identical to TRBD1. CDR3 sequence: CASSTGQGTITDTQYF. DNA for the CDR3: TGCGCCAGCAGCACGGGACAGGGGACGATAACAGATACGCAGTATTTT. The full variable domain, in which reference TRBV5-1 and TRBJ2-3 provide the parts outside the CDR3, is KAGVTQTPRYLIKTRGQQVTLSCSPISGHRSVSWYQQTPGQGLQFLFEYFSETQRNKGNFPGRFSGRQFSNSRSEMNVSTLELGDSALYLCASSTGQGTITDTQYFGPGTRLTVL.